This entry is about one T cell receptor beta chain. Its antigen is not identified. This record comes from a study of Ad26.COV2.S vaccination and SARS-CoV-2 variants. V lost 4 bases to trimming and J lost 2 bases; unmatched junction nucleotides: 5. The CDR3 spans 17 residues. CDR1 and CDR2 (germline): SNHLY, FYNNEI. Method: immunoSEQ multiplex PCR; TCRdb's copy keeps in-frame clones and lacks some. The data hold around 400,000 clones, with approximately 90% observed a single time. The sample's treatment: approximately 18 received Ad26.COV2.S at low or high dose, single or two shots; several received placebo; per-sample allocation not given. At day 63 after the first vaccine or placebo injection, samples were drawn. General study points: Breadth of non-spike TCRs did not differ between vaccinees and placebo recipients.

The starting material was peripheral blood, obtained in a trial of Ad26.COV2.S vaccine versus placebo. The rearrangement uses TRBV2 and TRBJ2-3, with 14 bases lining up with TRBD2. This receptor was identified in a person aged 18 to 65 who received the Ad26.COV2.S COVID-19 vaccine or a placebo. In nucleotides, the CDR3 is TGTGCCAGCAGTGGACTAGCGGGAGGGTATGTCACAGATACGCAGTATTTT. As protein: CASSGLAGGYVTDTQYF. The whole variable domain, filled in from reference TRBV2 and TRBJ2-3, reads EPEVTQTPSHQVTQMGQEVILRCVPISNHLYFYWYRQILGQKVEFLVSFYNNEISEKSEIFDDQFSVERPDGSNFTLKIRSTKLEDSAMYFCASSGLAGGYVTDTQYFGPGTRLTVL.